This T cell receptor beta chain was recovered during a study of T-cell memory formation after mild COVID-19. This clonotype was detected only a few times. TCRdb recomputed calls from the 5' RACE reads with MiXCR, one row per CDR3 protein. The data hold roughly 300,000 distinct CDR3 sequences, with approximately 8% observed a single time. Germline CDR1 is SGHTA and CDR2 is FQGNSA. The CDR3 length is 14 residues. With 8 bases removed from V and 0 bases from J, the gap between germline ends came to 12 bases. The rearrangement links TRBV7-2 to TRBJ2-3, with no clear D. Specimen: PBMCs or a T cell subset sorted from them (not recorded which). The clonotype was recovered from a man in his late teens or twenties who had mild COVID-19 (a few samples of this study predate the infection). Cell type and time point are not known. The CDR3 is CASQDGTSTDTQYF. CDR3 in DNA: TGTGCCAGCCAAGACGGAACTAGCACAGATACGCAGTATTTT.